The 17 T cell receptor beta chains below all came from one sample that was sequenced in a study of CD8 T cells in Susac syndrome. Random hexamers primed reverse transcription of about 0.45 to 1 ug RNA. TCRdb reanalysed the immunoSEQ multiplex PCR reads using MiXCR and keeps one entry per CDR3 protein. The sample lists around 300,000 distinct CDR3 sequences, about 90% seen once, with approximately 0.065% in the top ten. Sequencing was performed on CD4+ T cells from PBMCs. Receptors were obtained from a human donor with multiple sclerosis.

The chain has TRBV3-1 and TRBJ2-7; no definite D call. Trimming removed 1 base at V and 5 bases at J, with 3 bases between. The CDR3 runs 11 residues. Germline lookup yields CDR1 LGHDT and CDR2 YNNKEL (reference sequence). In DNA form, the CDR3 reads TGTGCCAGCAGCCAAGTCCACGAGCAGTACTTC. Translating gives CASSQVHEQYF.

A single count supports this clonotype. V usage is TRBV27 and J usage is TRBJ1-6; tentative D call: TRBD1 (6 bases). In germline, CDR1 is MNHEY, CDR2 SMNVEV (reference sequence). V was shortened by 6 bases and J by 1 base, with 7 bases between the two germline ends. This CDR3 comprises 14 residues. The DNA for the CDR3 is TGTGCCAGCAGGGGGGCTTCCTATAATTCACCCCTCCACTTT. Translation: CASRGASYNSPLHF.

The chain couples TRBV5-1 to TRBJ2-5; 12 bases are a match to TRBD1. This CDR3 spans 19 amino acids. The V gene's germline CDR1 is SGHRS and CDR2 YFSETQ. Germline trimming cut 4 bases from V and 2 bases from J; bases unmatched to any gene: 15. In nucleotides, the CDR3 is TGCGCCAGCAGCCCCGGGACAGGGGGCCCTCGGCGTATTCAAGAGACCCAGTACTTC. Amino acids: CASSPGTGGPRRIQETQYF.

In DNA, the CDR3 is TGCAGCGTTGAAGGCGGGGGAAGCCACGAGCAGTACTTC. Translated: CSVEGGGSHEQYF. The chain is built from TRBV29-1 and TRBJ2-7; 7 bases agree with TRBD2. V shed 1 base and J 5 bases; nucleotides not matched to a gene: 5. The germline CDR1 and CDR2 sequences are SQVTM and ANQGSEA. CDR3 length: 13 residues.

The rearrangement links TRBV7-2 to TRBJ1-5, with D unresolved. V shed 5 bases and J shed 5 bases, with 16 bases lying between them. Looked up from germline, CDR1 is SGHTA and CDR2 is FQGNSA. This CDR3 has 15 residues. CDR3 bases: TGTGCCAGCAGCCCCGGGTTGGGCGGAGATCAGCCCCAGCATTTT. Translating it yields CASSPGLGGDQPQHF.

This rearrangement joins TRBV20-1 to TRBJ1-5, with 7 bases lining up with TRBD1. CDR3 length: 15 residues. In germline, CDR1 is DFQATT, CDR2 SNEGSKA (reference sequence). V shed 3 bases, J shed 11 bases, and the junction held 16 bases outside the gene matches. The CDR3 loop reads CSASIATGPQRAQHF. CDR3 in DNA: TGCAGTGCTAGTATCGCGACAGGGCCCCAACGAGCCCAGCATTTT.

This chain links TRBV12-3 or TRBV12-4 with TRBJ2-1; D is possibly TRBD2 (5 bases). The CDR3 sequence is 16 residues long. V lost 0 bases and J 4 bases, leaving 13 bases between the germline ends. In DNA form, the CDR3 reads TGTGCCAGCAGTTTAGCGCGGGCGGGCCCATACAATGAGCAGTTCTTC. Translating it yields CASSLARAGPYNEQFF.

V is TRBV3-1 and J is TRBJ2-1; D is undetermined. V lost 6 bases, J lost 0 bases, and 21 bases lay in between. Germline lookup yields CDR1 LGHDT and CDR2 YNNKEL (reference sequence). The CDR3 loop spans 18 amino acids. The CDR3 protein is CASSPSPAGPASYNEQFF. Written as DNA, the CDR3 is TGTGCCAGCAGTCCATCCCCAGCCGGGCCGGCCTCCTACAATGAGCAGTTCTTC.

The V and J genes are TRBV20-1 and TRBJ1-1; 7 bases line up with TRBD1. The CDR3 length is 13 residues. The V gene end was trimmed by 5 bases and the J gene end by 3 bases; junction bases not matched to a gene: 6. The germline V gene encodes CDR1 DFQATT and CDR2 SNEGSKA (reference sequence). DNA for the CDR3: TGCAGTGCTGTGACAGGGATGGACACTGAAGCTTTCTTT. It codes for CSAVTGMDTEAFF.

The chain combines TRBV7-2 with TRBJ2-1; the D gene is possibly TRBD2 (5 bases). Per germline, CDR1 SGHTA and CDR2 FQGNSA. The CDR3 extends over 16 amino acids. Trimming cost V 5 bases and J 0 bases, with 14 bases left between them. CDR3 in amino acids: CASSPEGAVSYNEQFF. For the CDR3, the DNA is TGTGCCAGCAGCCCCGAGGGAGCGGTCTCCTACAATGAGCAGTTCTTC.

The V gene is TRBV5-1, the J gene TRBJ1-1; maybe TRBD1 (5 bases). The CDR3 has 16 residues. Germline V gene lookup returns CDR1 SGHRS and CDR2 YFSETQ. Trimming stripped 8 bases from V and 0 bases from J, with 20 bases between. The CDR3 nucleotides read TGCGCCAGTTCGATCAGGGTTGGGGCGATGAACACTGAAGCTTTCTTT. It codes for CASSIRVGAMNTEAFF.

The chain is built from TRBV14 and TRBJ2-1, with D perhaps TRBD2 (6 bases). Germline V gene lookup returns CDR1 SGHDN and CDR2 FVKESK. Trimming removed 1 base from V and 8 bases from J, with 15 bases in between. The CDR3 is 15 amino acids. CDR3 in amino acids: CASSQGTIRGDEQFF. Written as DNA, the CDR3 is TGTGCCAGCAGCCAAGGAACGATCCGCGGGGATGAGCAGTTCTTC. Looking up the rest from reference TRBV14 and TRBJ2-1 gives the full variable domain: EAGVTQFPSHSVIEKGQTVTLRCDPISGHDNLYWYRRVMGKEIKFLLHFVKESKQDESGMPNNRFLAERTGGTYSTLKVQPAELEDSGVYFCASSQGTIRGDEQFFGPGTRLTVL.

The gene calls are TRBV30 and TRBJ2-7; D possibly corresponds to TRBD2 (6 bases). V was trimmed by 7 bases and J by 1 base, leaving 14 bases between them. This CDR3 is 13 amino acids long. CDR1 GTSNPN and CDR2 SVGIG come from the germline V gene (reference sequence). The CDR3 region is CALRIRGSYEQYF. Here the CDR3 DNA reads TGTGCCTTGAGAATACGGGGGTCCTACGAGCAGTACTTC. The variable domain in full, completed from reference TRBV30 and TRBJ2-7, reads SQTIHQWPATLVQPVGSPLSLECTVEGTSNPNLYWYRQAAGRGLQLLFYSVGIGQISSEVPQNLSASRPQDRQFILSSKKLLLSDSGFYLCALRIRGSYEQYFGPGTRLTVT.

The J gene is TRBJ1-2, the V gene TRBV5-1; D call uncertain. The V end was cut by 4 bases, the J end by 2 bases, with 15 bases between. This CDR3 comprises 15 residues. Germline V gene lookup returns CDR1 SGHRS and CDR2 YFSETQ. CDR3 residues: CASSRPGLPNYGYTF. DNA of the CDR3: TGCGCCAGCAGCCGTCCGGGCCTTCCAAACTATGGCTACACCTTC.

The chain links TRBV6-1 to TRBJ2-7; 9 bases are shared with TRBD2. The V and J ends lost 6 bases and 3 bases, in that order; junction bases with no gene match: 0. Germline lookup yields CDR1 MNHNS and CDR2 SASEGT. The length of the CDR3 is 12 residues. The CDR3 bases are TGTGCCAGCAGGACTAGCGGCTACGAGCAGTACTTC. Its translation: CASRTSGYEQYF.

V usage is TRBV18 and J usage is TRBJ1-1; 7 bases are a match to TRBD1. This CDR3 comprises 16 residues. The germline V gene encodes CDR1 KGHSH and CDR2 LQKENI. With 6 bases clipped from V and 0 bases from J, the junction kept 10 bases outside the gene matches. The CDR3 sequence is CASSAMGQLMNTEAFF. DNA of the CDR3: TGTGCCAGCTCCGCCATGGGACAGCTAATGAACACTGAAGCTTTCTTT.

V usage is TRBV7-3 and J usage is TRBJ2-1; TRBD1 matches at 7 bases. The CDR3 length is 17 residues. V shed 2 bases and J 0 bases; nucleotides not matched to a gene: 7. Germline CDR1 and CDR2: SGHTA and FQGTGA. As DNA, the CDR3 is TGTGCCAGCAGCTTACAAGGGGGCCCGAGCTCCTACAATGAGCAGTTCTTC. Protein: CASSLQGGPSSYNEQFF. Based on the CDR3 plus reference TRBV7-3 and TRBJ2-1, the full variable domain is GAGVSQTPSNKVTEKGKYVELRCDPISGHTALYWYRQSLGQGPEFLIYFQGTGAADDSGLPNDRFFAVRPEGSVSTLKIQRTERGDSAVYLCASSLQGGPSSYNEQFFGPGTRLTVL.